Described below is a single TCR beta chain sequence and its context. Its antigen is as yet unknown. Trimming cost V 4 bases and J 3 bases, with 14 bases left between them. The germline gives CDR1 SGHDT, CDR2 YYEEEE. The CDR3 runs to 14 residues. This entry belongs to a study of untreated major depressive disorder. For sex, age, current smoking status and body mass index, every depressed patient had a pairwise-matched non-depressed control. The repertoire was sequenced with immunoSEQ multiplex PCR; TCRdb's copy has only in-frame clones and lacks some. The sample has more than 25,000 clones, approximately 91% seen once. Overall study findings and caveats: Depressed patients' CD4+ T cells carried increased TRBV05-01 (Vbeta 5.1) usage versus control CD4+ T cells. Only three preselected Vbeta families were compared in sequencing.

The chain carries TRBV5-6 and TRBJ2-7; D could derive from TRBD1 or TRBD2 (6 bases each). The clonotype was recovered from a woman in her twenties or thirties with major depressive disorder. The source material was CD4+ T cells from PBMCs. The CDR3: CASSGTQGGYEQYF. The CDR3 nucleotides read TGTGCCAGCAGCGGAACACAGGGAGGCTACGAGCAGTACTTC.